This section outlines one T cell receptor beta chain sequence together with its context. The antigen remains unidentified. The data were taken from a study of T cell responses to AZD1222 COVID-19 vaccine. Whole-study results and caveats: Dominant at 160-218 and 743-854, vaccine-associated CD4 TCRs also spanned spike.

The protocol was immunoSEQ multiplex PCR, while the TCRdb copy is restricted to in-frame clones and leaves out a portion. The sample has about 150,000 clones, about nine tenths seen once. The CDR3 totals 13 residues. Germline V lookup: CDR1 LNHDA, CDR2 SQIVND (reference sequence). Trimming cost V 0 bases and J 9 bases, with 12 bases left between them. The clonotype was recovered from an adult in good health. Sequencing was performed on peripheral blood, taken on day 0 of AZD1222 vaccination. V gene TRBV19 combines with J gene TRBJ2-7; D is perhaps TRBD1 (5 bases). The CDR3 is CASSIDLGVAQYF. The CDR3 coding sequence is TGTGCCAGTAGTATAGATCTAGGGGTTGCGCAGTACTTC.